The 18 T cell receptor beta chains presented below share a single source sample, sequenced in a study of cytomegalovirus exposure and HLA in healthy donors. The primer mix had 60 Vbeta and 13 Jbeta primers. Profiling relied on immunoSEQ multiplex PCR, and the TCRdb table lists in-frame clones only, not all of them. Among about 76,000 clones listed, around 80% were seen once. The sequencing sample was made of PBMCs. Receptors were obtained from a male donor in good health and CMV-seropositive.

CDR3: CASSSQGARGNTIYF. The DNA of the CDR3 is TGTGCCAGCAGCTCACAGGGGGCGAGAGGAAACACCATATATTTT. The genes are TRBV7-2 and TRBJ1-3; TRBD1 agrees at 9 bases. The CDR3 spans 15 residues. The trim removed 4 bases at V and 4 bases at J, leaving 5 bases unmatched. The germline CDR1 and CDR2 sequences are SGHTA and FQGNSA.

This clone was picked up one time. J is TRBJ1-1 and V is TRBV21-1; the table assigns TRBD1, which was not confirmed against the DNA. TRBV21-1 is assigned pseudogene status. This CDR3 comprises 15 residues. CDR3 nucleotides: TGTGCCAGCAGCAAAGACAGGGAAAGTTTGGCTGAAGCTTTCTTT. This codes for CASSKDRESLAEAFF.

J is TRBJ1-1 and V is TRBV6-1; maybe TRBD1 (5 bases). Trimming removed 5 bases from V and 4 bases from J, with 11 bases in between. This CDR3 spans 13 amino acids. Germline V gene data show CDR1 as MNHNS and CDR2 as SASEGT. CDR3 sequence: CASSRTKFTEAFF. The CDR3 DNA follows: TGTGCCAGCAGTCGGACAAAATTCACTGAAGCTTTCTTT.

A note on this clone: Relative to the germline gene, one junction end is altered; a read error may explain this. The chain uses TRBV10-2 and TRBJ2-7, with 10 bases identical to TRBD2. Germline V lookup: CDR1 WSHSY, CDR2 SAAADI. This CDR3 has 15 amino acids. Written as DNA, the CDR3 is TGCGCCAACAGTGCGGGACTAGCGTCCTCCTACGAGCAGTACTTC. Its translation is CANSAGLASSYEQYF.

This rearrangement joins TRBV6-1 to TRBJ2-3, with 7 bases identical to TRBD2. The CDR3 is 13 amino acids. Germline CDR1 reads MNHNS; CDR2 reads SASEGT. Germline trimming cut 3 bases from V and 11 bases from J; bases unmatched to any gene: 8. For the CDR3, the DNA is TGTGCCAGCAGTGACCTCCAAGCGGGGCAGCAGTATTTT. Translation gives CASSDLQAGQQYF.

V is TRBV25-1 and J is TRBJ2-2; TRBD2 is a possible D gene (6 bases). V lost 6 bases and J lost 4, with 18 bases in between. Germline CDR1 and CDR2: MGHDK and SYGVNS. The CDR3 runs to 16 residues. The CDR3 region is CASRDERRGSTGELFF. In DNA form, the CDR3 reads TGTGCCAGCAGGGATGAACGGAGGGGAAGCACCGGGGAGCTGTTTTTT. The full variable domain, in which reference TRBV25-1 and TRBJ2-2 provide the parts outside the CDR3, is EADIYQTPRYLVIGTGKKITLECSQTMGHDKMYWYQQDPGMELHLIHYSYGVNSTEKGDLSSESTVSRIRTEHFPLTLESARPSHTSQYLCASRDERRGSTGELFFGEGSRLTVL.

The gene calls are TRBV5-4 and TRBJ2-5, with TRBD1 matching over 9 bases. The CDR3 extends over 14 amino acids. V dropped 3 bases and J dropped 5; count of bases not matched to a gene: 5. Germline V gene sequence: CDR1 SGHNT, CDR2 YYREEE (reference sequence). For the CDR3, the DNA is TGTGCCAGCAGCTCCGGACAGGGGATCGAGACCCAGTACTTC. It encodes CASSSGQGIETQYF.

The chain links TRBV27 to TRBJ2-3; D possibly corresponds to TRBD1 (5 bases). V was pared by 7 bases and J by 2 bases, with 16 bases between. Germline lookup yields CDR1 MNHEY and CDR2 SMNVEV (reference sequence). The length of the CDR3 is 15 residues. The CDR3 region is CASKGPSWATDTQYF. CDR3 nucleotides: TGTGCCAGCAAGGGGCCGTCATGGGCCACAGATACGCAGTATTTT.

This chain connects TRBV6-5 to TRBJ2-3, with 11 bases identical to TRBD2. V lost 11 bases and J lost 1; bases outside the gene matches: 5. Per germline, CDR1 MNHEY and CDR2 SVGAGI. The CDR3 sequence is 14 residues long. The CDR3 sequence is CAATSGGGTDTQYF. For the CDR3, the DNA is TGTGCCGCAACTAGCGGGGGCGGCACAGATACGCAGTATTTT.

Of note for this clone: The same CDR3 is also encoded by other DNA sequences in this sample. The chain is built from TRBV5-1 and TRBJ2-5; TRBD2 aligns across 8 bases. The V gene's germline CDR1 is SGHRS and CDR2 YFSETQ. Trimming removed 5 bases from V and 1 base from J; junction bases left unmatched: 10. The CDR3 is made up of 16 amino acids. CDR3 residues: CASSSGTSGIQETQYF. In DNA form, the CDR3 reads TGCGCCAGCAGTTCGGGAACTAGCGGCATCCAAGAGACCCAGTACTTC.

The V gene is TRBV5-1, the J gene TRBJ1-6; no clear D gene. V lost 4 bases and J 6 bases, leaving 11 bases between the germline ends. This CDR3 region has 14 residues. Germline CDR1 is SGHRS and CDR2 is YFSETQ. The CDR3 sequence: CASSEETANSPLHF. CDR3 sequence (DNA): TGCGCCAGCAGCGAGGAGACGGCTAATTCACCCCTCCACTTT.

The chain has TRBV5-5 and TRBJ2-7; D perhaps matches TRBD2 (5 bases). CDR1 is SGHKS, CDR2 YYEKEE, per germline (reference sequence). CDR3 size: 14 residues. V gave up 4 bases and J gave up 6 bases, with 17 bases separating them. The CDR3 coding sequence is TGTGCCAGCAGCCCCGGGGTCCTTGGGAGCGAGCAGTACTTC. Translated, it gives CASSPGVLGSEQYF.

The chain joins TRBV7-9 to TRBJ2-1, with 8 bases lining up with TRBD2. J lost 3 bases, V lost 5 bases, and 3 bases had no gene match. This CDR3 spans 14 amino acids. Germline V gene lookup returns CDR1 SEHNR and CDR2 FQNEAQ (reference sequence). The chain's CDR3 is CASSPSGSYNEQFF. The CDR3 DNA follows: TGTGCCAGCAGCCCAAGCGGGAGCTACAATGAGCAGTTCTTC.

J is TRBJ2-3 and V is TRBV5-3, with 8 bases that match TRBD2. TRBV5-3 is identified as an open reading frame with a role that is uncertain. This CDR3 has 14 residues. The V segment lost 1 base and the J segment 3 bases; nucleotides outside the gene matches: 1. In DNA, the CDR3 is TGTGCCAGAAGCTTGACTAGCGGAACAGATACGCAGTATTTT. This sequence encodes CARSLTSGTDTQYF.

The chain joins TRBV2 to TRBJ1-1, with TRBD1 matching over 7 bases. There are 13 residues in the CDR3. V lost 6 bases, J lost 1 base, and 2 bases stayed unmatched. Germline loops: CDR1 SNHLY, CDR2 FYNNEI. In DNA, the CDR3 is TGTGCCAGCAGCCAGGGGGAGAACACTGAAGCTTTCTTT. Its translation: CASSQGENTEAFF.

The V gene is TRBV28, the J gene TRBJ1-3; 9 bases align to TRBD1. J lost 4 bases, V lost 6 bases, and 4 bases had no gene match. Germline assignment: CDR1 MDHEN and CDR2 SYDVKM. This CDR3 has 14 amino acids. The CDR3 nucleotides read TGTGCCAGCAGGACAGGGGGTAAGGGAAACACCATATATTTT. Protein: CASRTGGKGNTIYF.

The gene calls are TRBV9 and TRBJ2-5; 9 bases line up with TRBD1. Germline V gene sequence: CDR1 SGDLS, CDR2 YYNGEE. There are 16 residues in the CDR3. J was trimmed by 1 base and V by 3 bases; bases with no gene match: 7. CDR3 region: CASSETDRGGQETQYF. The CDR3 DNA sequence: TGTGCCAGCAGCGAGACGGACAGGGGTGGCCAAGAGACCCAGTACTTC. Complete variable domain (other parts from reference TRBV9 and TRBJ2-5): DSGVTQTPKHLITATGQRVTLRCSPRSGDLSVYWYQQSLDQGLQFLIQYYNGEERAKGNILERFSAQQFPDLHSELNLSSLELGDSALYFCASSETDRGGQETQYFGPGTRLLVL.

This rearrangement joins TRBV5-6 to TRBJ1-2, with 9 bases matching TRBD1. The germline CDR1 and CDR2 sequences are SGHDT and YYEEEE. CDR3 length: 14 residues. Germline trimming cut 2 bases from V and 8 bases from J; bases unmatched to any gene: 7. This CDR3 reads CASSLGTGNGGYTF. CDR3 nucleotides: TGTGCCAGCAGCTTAGGGACAGGGAATGGCGGCTACACCTTC.